Listed below are T cell receptor beta chains from one sample, sequenced in a study of memory CD4+ T cells and cytomegalovirus serostatus. Data came from immunoSEQ multiplex PCR; TCRdb stores just in-frame clones and leaves some out. The sample carries fewer than 50,000 clones, 79% recorded once. What was sequenced was memory CD4+ T cells from blood. Source of these receptors: an adult in good health and CMV-seronegative. Both conserved end residues are part of each CDR3. The D gene is left open where the match is weak. Only some rows state a clone size, as once, few, many or a class for expanded clones.

.,TRBJ2-5,.,TRBV5-1,15,CASRRRDSGQETQYF,TGCGCCAGCAGGAGGAGGGACTCCGGACAAGAGACCCAGTACTTC
TRBD1,TRBJ1-5,.,TRBV11-3,16,CASSLALGQGNQPQHF,TGTGCCAGCAGCTTAGCGTTGGGACAGGGGAATCAGCCCCAGCATTTT
TRBD2,TRBJ2-1,.,TRBV6-5,11,CASRLAEEQFF,TGTGCCAGCAGGCTAGCGGAAGAGCAGTTCTTC
TRBD1,TRBJ1-1,.,TRBV6-5,14,CASRMTGRLTEAFF,TGTGCCAGCCGGATGACAGGGAGGCTCACTGAAGCTTTCTTT
.,TRBJ2-5,.,TRBV7-9,14,CASSLDGTGETQYF,TGTGCCAGCAGCTTAGACGGGACCGGGGAGACCCAGTACTTC
.,TRBJ1-3,.,TRBV11-2,19,CASRPILSTEPYSGNTIYF,TGTGCCAGCAGACCCATCCTTTCGACGGAACCCTACTCTGGAAACACCATATATTTT
TRBD1,TRBJ1-2,.,TRBV7-2,11,CASSFDRVNTF,TGTGCCAGCAGCTTTGACAGGGTTAACACCTTC
.,TRBJ2-4,few,TRBV21-1,14,CASSYRDRDNIQYF,TGTGCCAGCAGCTACCGGGACAGGGACAACATTCAGTACTTC
TRBD1,TRBJ1-1,.,TRBV6-6,14,CASTWDSRDTEAFF,TGTGCCAGCACCTGGGACAGCCGGGACACTGAAGCTTTCTTT
.,TRBJ1-2,few,TRBV10-3,14,CAIWRGRTNYGYTF,TGTGCCATCTGGAGAGGCAGGACTAACTATGGCTACACCTTC
.,TRBJ2-6,.,TRBV9,21,CASSPPPTDGVSLGGANVLTF,TGTGCCAGCAGCCCCCCGCCCACGGACGGAGTAAGTTTAGGTGGGGCCAACGTCCTGACTTTC
TRBD2,TRBJ2-5,.,TRBV18,15,CASSPGVAGVETQYF,TGTGCCAGCTCACCAGGAGTGGCGGGGGTGGAGACCCAGTACTTC
TRBD2,TRBJ2-3,.,TRBV19,15,CASGAMGLAGGTQYF,TGTGCCAGTGGGGCAATGGGACTAGCGGGAGGCACGCAGTATTTT
.,TRBJ1-2,.,TRBV29-1,14,CSVEASLTHYGYTF,TGCAGCGTTGAAGCGTCGTTGACGCACTATGGCTACACCTTC
TRBD1,TRBJ2-5,.,TRBV7-2,15,CASSLILGQQETQYF,TGTGCCAGCAGCTTAATTTTGGGACAGCAAGAGACCCAGTACTTC
.,TRBJ1-1,few,TRBV7-9,15,CASSTRAGMNTEAFF,TGTGCCAGCAGCACACGGGCAGGTATGAACACTGAAGCTTTCTTT
.,TRBJ2-2,.,TRBV29-1,14,CSAKSYTNTGELFF,TGCAGCGCGAAGTCGTATACTAACACCGGGGAGCTGTTTTTT
.,TRBJ1-1,.,TRBV5-4,15,CASSLAVGGGAEAFF,TGTGCCAGCAGCTTGGCCGTAGGGGGGGGAGCTGAAGCTTTCTTT
TRBD2,TRBJ2-1,.,TRBV7-2,15,CASSFYRGSGNEQFF,TGTGCCAGCAGCTTCTACCGGGGTAGCGGGAATGAGCAGTTCTTC
.,TRBJ2-7,.,TRBV4-2,14,CASSQDSRTGEQYF,TGTGCCAGCAGCCAGGACTCCCGAACGGGCGAGCAGTACTTC
.,TRBJ2-7,.,TRBV7-2,13,CASARTWEYEQYF,TGTGCCAGCGCCCGTACCTGGGAATACGAGCAGTACTTC
TRBD2,TRBJ2-7,.,TRBV5-6,16,CASSLEVTSGSFEQYF,TGTGCCAGCAGCTTGGAAGTGACTAGCGGGAGTTTCGAGCAGTACTTC
.,TRBJ1-1,.,TRBV2,15,CASSARPPMNTEAFF,TGTGCCAGCAGCGCGCGGCCTCCAATGAACACTGAAGCTTTCTTT
.,TRBJ2-3,.,TRBV7-3,14,CASSNGGSTDTQYF,TGTGCCAGCAGCAATGGGGGGTCCACAGATACGCAGTATTTT
.,TRBJ2-3,.,TRBV2,13,CASSPQRTDTQYF,TGTGCCAGCAGCCCCCAGCGGACAGATACGCAGTATTTT
.,TRBJ2-5,.,TRBV5-1,16,CASSLNAAGGEETQYF,TGCGCCAGCAGCTTAAATGCGGCCGGGGGAGAAGAGACCCAGTACTTC
TRBD1,TRBJ2-1,.,TRBV2,15,CASSVQGASYNEQFF,TGTGCCAGCAGTGTACAGGGGGCGTCCTACAATGAGCAGTTCTTC
TRBD2,TRBJ2-7,few,TRBV18,14,CASSPQREGEEQYF,TGTGCCAGCTCACCCCAGCGGGAGGGGGAAGAGCAGTACTTC
TRBD1,TRBJ1-1,.,TRBV6-6,15,CASSYEGTGGTEAFF,TGTGCCAGCAGTTACGAGGGCACAGGGGGCACTGAAGCTTTCTTT
TRBD2,TRBJ2-7,.,TRBV7-9,17,CASSLGSGTSGFYEQYF,TGTGCCAGCAGCTTAGGTTCTGGGACTAGCGGCTTTTACGAGCAGTACTTC
.,TRBJ2-5,.,TRBV10-3,16,CAISDRSGPGAETQYF,TGTGCCATCAGTGACCGAAGCGGGCCCGGGGCAGAGACCCAGTACTTC
TRBD2,TRBJ2-7,.,TRBV6-1,15,CASSERTREAGEQYF,TGTGCCAGCAGTGAGAGGACGCGGGAGGCGGGCGAGCAGTACTTC
.,TRBJ1-4,once,TRBV21-1,12,CASTGTNEKLFF,TGTGCCAGCACGGGGACTAATGAAAAACTGTTTTTT
TRBD1,TRBJ2-3,.,TRBV30,13,CAWSHRGTDTQYF,TGTGCCTGGAGCCACAGGGGGACAGATACGCAGTATTTT
TRBD2,TRBJ2-1,.,TRBV19,15,CASTASGRQYNEQFF,TGTGCCAGTACGGCTAGCGGGAGGCAATACAATGAGCAGTTCTTC
.,TRBJ2-7,.,TRBV7-2,12,CASSFARSEQYF,TGTGCCAGCAGCTTCGCCCGGAGCGAGCAGTACTTC